This entry features one TCR beta chain sequence. Antigen: not known. This sample stems from a study of PD-1 blockade in classical Hodgkin lymphoma. Time point denoted: newly diagnosed, previously untreated cHL patient sample. Using magnetic negative selection, the CD4+ T cells were separated out of thawed PBMCs. A comparison was provided by newly diagnosed, untreated classical Hodgkin lymphoma PBMCs. Repertoires were generated with immunoSEQ multiplex PCR, while TCRdb's copy carries only in-frame clones and drops some. Of approximately 23,000 clones detected, more than 90% appear once; the ten largest clones hold approximately 0.41%. This CDR3 region has 10 residues. V shed 8 bases and J shed 7 bases, with 6 bases lying between them. Germline V gene lookup returns CDR1 MNHNS and CDR2 SASEGT. Study-wide points: Repertoire difference causes, possibly disease activity or prior therapy, remain undefined. TCR diversity at baseline was reported to be reduced in newly diagnosed patients relative to healthy donors.

The TCR sequence derives from a human donor with classical Hodgkin lymphoma. The rearrangement uses TRBV6-1 and TRBJ1-5; D is undetermined. Sequenced input: CD4+ T cells from blood. CDR3 region: CASGRQPQHF. CDR3 nucleotide sequence: TGTGCCAGCGGAAGACAGCCCCAGCATTTT.